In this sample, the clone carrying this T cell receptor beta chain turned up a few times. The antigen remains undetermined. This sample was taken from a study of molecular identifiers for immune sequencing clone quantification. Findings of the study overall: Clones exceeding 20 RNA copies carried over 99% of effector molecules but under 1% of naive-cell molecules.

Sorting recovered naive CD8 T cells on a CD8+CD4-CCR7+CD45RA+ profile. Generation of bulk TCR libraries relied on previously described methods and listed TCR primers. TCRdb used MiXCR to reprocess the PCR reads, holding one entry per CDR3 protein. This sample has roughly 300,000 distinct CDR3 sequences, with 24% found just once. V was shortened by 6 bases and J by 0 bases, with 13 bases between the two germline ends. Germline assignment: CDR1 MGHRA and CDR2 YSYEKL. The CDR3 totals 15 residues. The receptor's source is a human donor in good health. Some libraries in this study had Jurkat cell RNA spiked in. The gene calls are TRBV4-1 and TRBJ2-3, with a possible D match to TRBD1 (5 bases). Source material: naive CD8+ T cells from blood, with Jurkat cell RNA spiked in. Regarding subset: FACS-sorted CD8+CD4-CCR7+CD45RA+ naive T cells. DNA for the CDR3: TGCGCCAGCAGACAGGCAGAGACTAGCACAGATACGCAGTATTTT. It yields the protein CASRQAETSTDTQYF.